The entry that follows covers one TCR delta chain sequence. The protein in TCRdb stems from a much larger clone and differs at residue 5 from this DNA's translation, likely a read error; here the protein is translated from the DNA. TCRdb repeated clone calling on the RT-PCR reads with CATT. This table has about 1,300 delta-chain clones, about 5.5% appearing once. The sample comes from a study of gamma-delta T cells after stem cell transplantation. The CDR3 contains 20 residues. Germline trimming cut 3 bases from V and 0 bases from J; bases unmatched to any gene: 21. Germline loops: CDR1 GEAIGNYY, CDR2 EKD.

This clonotype was sampled from a human donor. It is not recorded whose cells these are; they may come from a transplant donor. Sequencing was done on a sample of gamma-delta T cells. The J gene is TRDJ1, the V gene TRDV2; TRDD3 aligns across 7 bases. The DNA for the CDR3 is TGTGCCTGTGACCTACTCTCTGGCGGGATACAGGGCGTCAACACCGATAAACTCATCTTT. Its protein is CACDLLSGGIQGVNTDKLIF.